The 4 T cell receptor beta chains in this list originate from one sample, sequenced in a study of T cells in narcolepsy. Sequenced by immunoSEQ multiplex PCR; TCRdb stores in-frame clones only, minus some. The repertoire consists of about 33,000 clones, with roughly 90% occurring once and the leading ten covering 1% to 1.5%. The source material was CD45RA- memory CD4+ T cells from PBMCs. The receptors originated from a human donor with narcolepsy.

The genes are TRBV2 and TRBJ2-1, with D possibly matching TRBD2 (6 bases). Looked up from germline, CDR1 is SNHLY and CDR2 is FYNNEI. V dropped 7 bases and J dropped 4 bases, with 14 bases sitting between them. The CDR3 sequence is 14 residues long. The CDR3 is CASKRLGEYNEQFF. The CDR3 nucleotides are TGTGCCAGCAAAAGACTAGGGGAGTACAATGAGCAGTTCTTC.

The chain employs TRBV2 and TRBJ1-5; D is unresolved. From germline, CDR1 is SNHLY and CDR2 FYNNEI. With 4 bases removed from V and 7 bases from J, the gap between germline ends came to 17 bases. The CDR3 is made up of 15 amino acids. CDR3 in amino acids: CASSALTPSGQPQHF. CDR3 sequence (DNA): TGTGCCAGCAGTGCCTTGACACCCTCGGGGCAGCCCCAGCATTTT. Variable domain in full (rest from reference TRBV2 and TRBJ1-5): EPEVTQTPSHQVTQMGQEVILRCVPISNHLYFYWYRQILGQKVEFLVSFYNNEISEKSEIFDDQFSVERPDGSNFTLKIRSTKLEDSAMYFCASSALTPSGQPQHFGDGTRLSIL.

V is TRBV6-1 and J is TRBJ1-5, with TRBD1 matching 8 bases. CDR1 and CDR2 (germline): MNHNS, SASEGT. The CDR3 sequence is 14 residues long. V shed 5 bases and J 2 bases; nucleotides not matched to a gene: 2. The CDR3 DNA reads TGTGCCAGCAGTTCGACAGGGGGCAATCAGCCCCAGCATTTT. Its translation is CASSSTGGNQPQHF.

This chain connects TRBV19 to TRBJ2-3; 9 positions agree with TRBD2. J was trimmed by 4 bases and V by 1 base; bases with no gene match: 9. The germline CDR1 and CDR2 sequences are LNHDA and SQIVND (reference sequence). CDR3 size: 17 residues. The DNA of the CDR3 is TGTGCCAGTAGTATAGGGGGACTAGCATTAAAGGCAGATACGCAGTATTTT. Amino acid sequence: CASSIGGLALKADTQYF. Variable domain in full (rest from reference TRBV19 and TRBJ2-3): DGGITQSPKYLFRKEGQNVTLSCEQNLNHDAMYWYRQDPGQGLRLIYYSQIVNDFQKGDIAEGYSVSREKKESFPLTVTSAQKNPTAFYLCASSIGGLALKADTQYFGPGTRLTVL.